This T cell receptor (beta chain) derives from a study of CD8+CD57+ T cells in acquired aplastic anemia. Looking at the study overall: Average DNA yield from sorted CD4+ and CD8+ cells was about 3 ug. Study outcomes and limitations: Simpson's diversity of CD8+ cells was not significantly different in patients compared with controls.

This clonotype was counted many times. Its antigen remains unidentified. Germline lookup yields CDR1 SGHVS and CDR2 FNYEAQ. V was pared by 4 bases and J by 8 bases, with 7 bases of the junction left unmatched. The CDR3 runs to 14 residues. TCR beta VDJ and CDR3 were profiled, and genomic DNA was the template. One entry per CDR3 protein results from TCRdb running MiXCR on the reads. The repertoire holds 60,000 to 75,000 distinct CDR3 sequences, with 45% to 70% as singletons. Sequencing input: sorted CD4+, CD8+, or CD8+CD57+ T cells (not recorded which) from PBMCs. V is TRBV7-6 and J is TRBJ2-1; 8 bases match TRBD1. The receptor's source is a human donor in good health, serving as a control. The CDR3 spells CASSYQGAMYEQFF. The CDR3 DNA follows: TGTGCCAGCAGCTATCAGGGGGCTATGTATGAGCAGTTCTTC.